This T cell receptor beta chain comes out of a study of blood T cell repertoires in COVID-19. There are 17 residues in the CDR3. With 1 base clipped from V and 4 bases from J, the junction kept 6 bases outside the gene matches. Germline loops: CDR1 SGHDN, CDR2 FVKESK. Assay: immunoSEQ multiplex PCR; the TCRdb copy retains only in-frame clones and omits some. The sample has approximately 190,000 clones; over 70% are singletons. Sequenced input: peripheral blood. The sequence derives from a man in his 60s with acute or convalescent COVID-19. This chain joins TRBV14 and TRBJ2-3; 12 bases fit TRBD2. As DNA, the CDR3 is TGTGCCAGCAGCCAAGTGGCTAGCGGGGGGGCAGCAGATACGCAGTATTTT. It translates to CASSQVASGGAADTQYF.